This TCR beta chain was observed in a study of Graves' ophthalmopathy and Graves' hyperthyroidism. Regarding the study as a whole: Most expanded clonotypes from thyroid (those above 0.001 frequency) were also found in blood. Using 13 signatures, a model distinguished ophthalmopathy from stable hyperthyroidism, reaching more than 85% sensitivity and approximately 81% specificity.

Hyperthyroidism was classified as stable if no ophthalmopathy occurred within 18 months of follow-up. The CDR3 consists of 13 residues. The germline V and J ends were trimmed by 4 bases and 0 bases, with 6 bases remaining between them. As the template, RNA transcripts were used to amplify TCR beta CDR3 regions. The workflow started with a first-round RT-PCR run with HTBI primers and then moved on to a second-round multiplex PCR. TCRdb analysed the multiplex PCR reads with MiXCR anew, one entry per CDR3 protein. This table has about 620,000 distinct CDR3 sequences, 22% appearing once. This clonotype was observed many times. Its antigen is as yet unknown.

The material sequenced was peripheral blood. This TCR was sampled from a woman under 30 with stable Graves' hyperthyroidism. Some clones in this sample may be carry-over from other donors' samples. The chain is built from TRBV12-3 or TRBV12-4 and TRBJ1-1; TRBD1 is a possible D gene (5 bases). CDR3 bases: TGTGCCAGCAGTTGGGGGATGAACACTGAAGCTTTCTTT. This gives the protein CASSWGMNTEAFF.